This T cell receptor beta chain was sequenced during a study of PD-L1 blockade in urothelial cancer. Study details: As for prior chemotherapy regimens, patients had received 0 to 3.

Trimming at V came to 0 bases and at J to 5 bases, leaving 8 bases not matched to a gene. Germline-derived CDR1 and CDR2 are LGHNA and YNFKEQ. The length of the CDR3 is 16 residues. TCRdb's copy holds only in-frame clones and misses some; the assay was immunoSEQ multiplex PCR. The data hold 66,000 or so clones, with 88% observed a single time. Time point reported: peripheral blood 6 weeks after treatment start. This clone was detected once. The source of this sequence is a man aged 55 to 70 with urothelial cancer. Material: PBMCs, obtained around atezolizumab (anti-PD-L1) treatment. The V gene is TRBV4-2, the J gene TRBJ2-3; 7 nucleotides line up with TRBD2. CDR3 protein: CASSQDRRERIDTQYF. As DNA, the CDR3 is TGTGCCAGCAGCCAAGATCGGCGGGAGCGGATAGATACGCAGTATTTT.